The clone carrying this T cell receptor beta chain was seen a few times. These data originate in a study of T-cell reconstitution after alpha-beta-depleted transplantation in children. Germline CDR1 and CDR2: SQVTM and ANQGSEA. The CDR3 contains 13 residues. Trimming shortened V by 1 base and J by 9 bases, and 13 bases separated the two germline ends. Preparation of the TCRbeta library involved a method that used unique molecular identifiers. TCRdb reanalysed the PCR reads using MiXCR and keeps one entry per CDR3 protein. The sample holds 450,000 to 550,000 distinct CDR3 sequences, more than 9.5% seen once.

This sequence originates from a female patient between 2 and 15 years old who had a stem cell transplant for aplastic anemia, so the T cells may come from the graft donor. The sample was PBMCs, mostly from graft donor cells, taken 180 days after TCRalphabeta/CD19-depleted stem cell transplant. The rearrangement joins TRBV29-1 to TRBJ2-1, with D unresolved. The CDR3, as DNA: TGCAGCGTTGAAGTCGGCACCGCAGGTGAGCAGTTCTTC. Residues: CSVEVGTAGEQFF.